The 29 T cell receptor beta chains below all came from one sample that was sequenced in a study of beta chain features in type 1 diabetes. Notes on the study in general: Shortening of TCRB CDR3s, moderate but significant, appeared in all four CD4+ subsets of Type 1 diabetes patients.

Their target antigens are unknown. The whole isolated RNA underwent reverse transcription, so sequencing captured expressed TCRB transcripts. The method was immunoSEQ multiplex PCR; TCRdb's version includes in-frame clones alone and lacks a portion of them. The data contain about 160,000 clones, around 8.3% of them seen just once; the ten biggest clones take up under 0.65%. Sequences were obtained from central memory CD4+ T cells from blood. Receptors were obtained from a woman younger than 30 with type 1 diabetes.

This clone appeared a few times. The V and J genes are TRBV6-5 and TRBJ1-5; the D gene is possibly TRBD1 (5 bases). Germline loops: CDR1 MNHEY, CDR2 SVGAGI. The CDR3 runs 14 residues. Trimming pared 7 bases from V and 4 bases from J, leaving 14 bases between. The CDR3 region has the DNA TGTGCCAGCAAAGATGACAGTACGAATCAGCCCCAGCATTTT. Protein sequence: CASKDDSTNQPQHF.

In its sample, this clone was seen a few times. The V and J genes are TRBV15 and TRBJ1-5, with D unclear. Trimming stripped 6 bases from V and 4 bases from J, with 10 bases between. CDR1 LNHNV and CDR2 YYDKDF come from the germline V gene (reference sequence). The CDR3 has 13 amino acids. Here the CDR3 reads CATSNRGNQPQHF. The CDR3 nucleotides read TGTGCCACCAGTAATCGGGGTAATCAGCCCCAGCATTTT. Full variable domain (outside the CDR3, taken from reference TRBV15 and TRBJ1-5): DAMVIQNPRYQVTQFGKPVTLSCSQTLNHNVMYWYQQKSSQAPKLLFHYYDKDFNNEADTPDNFQSRRPNTSFCFLDIRSPGLGDTAMYLCATSNRGNQPQHFGDGTRLSIL.

V gene TRBV7-9 combines with J gene TRBJ2-5; weak D call: TRBD1 (6 bases). Germline CDR1 reads SEHNR; CDR2 reads FQNEAQ (reference sequence). The CDR3 contains 15 residues. The V end lost 5 bases, the J end lost 4 bases, and 17 bases lay between the germline ends. CDR3 amino acids: CASSPNGDKSETQYF. In DNA, the CDR3 is TGTGCCAGCAGCCCAAATGGGGACAAGTCAGAGACCCAGTACTTC.

This clone has just a few counts. This rearrangement joins TRBV19 to TRBJ1-1; a possible D gene is TRBD1 (6 bases). Germline-derived CDR1 and CDR2 are LNHDA and SQIVND (reference sequence). Trimming cost V 5 bases and J 4 bases, with 14 bases left between them. The CDR3 spans 14 residues. The DNA of the CDR3 is TGTGCCAGTAGTGCCTCAGGGGCGCTCACTGAAGCTTTCTTT. This translates into CASSASGALTEAFF.

This clone was counted between two and nine times. The chain carries TRBV19 and TRBJ2-5, with D unclear. Trimming pared 8 bases from V and 1 base from J, leaving 17 bases between. The CDR3 loop spans 15 amino acids. Germline CDR1 LNHDA, CDR2 SQIVND (reference sequence). CDR3 in DNA: TGTGCCAGTCTTCCCAGATCTCCCTCCCAAGAGACCCAGTACTTC. Its translation is CASLPRSPSQETQYF. Full variable domain (remainder filled in from reference TRBV19 and TRBJ2-5): DGGITQSPKYLFRKEGQNVTLSCEQNLNHDAMYWYRQDPGQGLRLIYYSQIVNDFQKGDIAEGYSVSREKKESFPLTVTSAQKNPTAFYLCASLPRSPSQETQYFGPGTRLLVL.

This clone was counted a few times. V is TRBV19 and J is TRBJ2-7; D is unresolved. CDR1 and CDR2 (germline): LNHDA, SQIVND (reference sequence). V was pared by 5 bases and J by 3 bases, with 8 bases between. This CDR3 has 12 residues. The CDR3 DNA reads TGTGCCAGTAGTCTCCGCGGCTACGAGCAGTACTTC. This codes for CASSLRGYEQYF.

The chain has TRBV5-1 and TRBJ2-1, with D tentatively TRBD1 (6 bases). This CDR3 spans 11 amino acids. The V gene lost 6 bases and the J gene lost 8 bases, with 9 bases spanning the gap. Germline V gene data show CDR1 as SGHRS and CDR2 as YFSETQ. The CDR3 loop is CASNRVDEQFF. The CDR3 nucleotides are TGCGCCAGCAACAGGGTGGATGAGCAGTTCTTC. Filled out from reference TRBV5-1 and TRBJ2-1, the complete variable domain reads KAGVTQTPRYLIKTRGQQVTLSCSPISGHRSVSWYQQTPGQGLQFLFEYFSETQRNKGNFPGRFSGRQFSNSRSEMNVSTLELGDSALYLCASNRVDEQFFGPGTRLTVL.

In its sample, this clone was seen a few times. The rearrangement joins TRBV18 to TRBJ1-2, with 8 bases lining up with TRBD1. Germline V CDR1 and CDR2: KGHSH, LQKENI. CDR3 length: 15 residues. With V trimmed by 0 bases and J by 7 bases, 7 bases remained unmatched. CDR3 bases: TGTGCCAGCTCACCACCGCAGGGGGCGATTGGTGGCTACACCTTC. This encodes CASSPPQGAIGGYTF.

This clone was detected a few times. This chain links TRBV7-2 with TRBJ2-7; D ambiguous. The CDR3 has 14 amino acids. V gave up 5 bases and J gave up 5 bases, with 16 bases separating them. Germline CDR1 reads SGHTA; CDR2 reads FQGNSA. The CDR3 loop is CASSPHRHVHEQYF. The CDR3 DNA sequence: TGTGCCAGCAGCCCCCACCGACACGTCCACGAGCAGTACTTC. Looking up the rest from reference TRBV7-2 and TRBJ2-7 gives the full variable domain: GAGVSQSPSNKVTEKGKDVELRCDPISGHTALYWYRQSLGQGLEFLIYFQGNSAPDKSGLPSDRFSAERTGGSVSTLTIQRTQQEDSAVYLCASSPHRHVHEQYFGPGTRLTVT.

The chain has TRBV15 and TRBJ2-7, with a possible D match to TRBD2 (6 bases). The CDR3 runs to 16 residues. Germline loops: CDR1 LNHNV, CDR2 YYDKDF (reference sequence). The V end lost 0 bases, the J end lost 4 bases, and 16 bases lay between the germline ends. Here the CDR3 reads CATSRDSGGRIYEQYF. The CDR3 bases are TGTGCCACCAGCAGAGATTCCGGGGGTCGGATTTACGAGCAGTACTTC.

This clone has more than one count but fewer than ten. The V and J genes are TRBV6-5 and TRBJ2-6, with unresolved D. The V end was cut by 6 bases, the J end by 2 bases, with 11 bases between. Germline V gene data show CDR1 as MNHEY and CDR2 as SVGAGI. This CDR3 spans 15 amino acids. Here the CDR3 reads CASRATEAGANVLTF. CDR3 coding DNA: TGTGCCAGCAGAGCCACAGAAGCTGGGGCCAACGTCCTGACTTTC.

This clone turned up a few times. The chain carries TRBV10-3 and TRBJ2-7; TRBD1 agrees at 11 bases. The CDR3 runs to 14 residues. V was clipped by 6 bases and J by 5 bases; unmatched bases: 6. Germline-derived CDR1 and CDR2 are ENHRY and SYGVKD. The CDR3 loop is CAIRRTGGENEQYF. Written as DNA, the CDR3 is TGTGCCATCAGGAGGACAGGGGGCGAAAACGAGCAGTACTTC.

The chain couples TRBV29-1 to TRBJ2-5; 8 bases line up with TRBD1. This CDR3 is 13 amino acids long. The trim removed 3 bases at V and 2 bases at J, leaving 2 bases unmatched. Germline V gene data show CDR1 as SQVTM and CDR2 as ANQGSEA. The CDR3 sequence is CSVDRGRQETQYF. The CDR3, as DNA: TGCAGCGTTGACAGGGGGCGTCAAGAGACCCAGTACTTC.

The chain couples TRBV14 to TRBJ2-5; D perhaps matches TRBD1 (5 bases). Germline loops: CDR1 SGHDN, CDR2 FVKESK. Trimming removed 4 bases at V and 5 bases at J, with 11 bases between. The CDR3 has 13 residues. The CDR3 DNA reads as TGTGCCAGCAGCCGTAAAGGGGTGGAGACCCAGTACTTC. This gives the protein CASSRKGVETQYF.

This clone occurred a few times. This sample includes further DNA sequences coding for the same CDR3. The chain joins TRBV14 to TRBJ2-1; no definite D call. The V gene's germline CDR1 is SGHDN and CDR2 FVKESK. The CDR3 extends over 14 amino acids. The V end lost 3 bases, the J end lost 4 bases, and 10 bases lay between the germline ends. CDR3 residues: CASSQASEYNEQFF. The DNA of the CDR3 is TGTGCCAGCAGCCAGGCTTCGGAGTACAATGAGCAGTTCTTC.

The V and J genes are TRBV5-1 and TRBJ1-2, with 9 bases identical to TRBD1. Germline-derived CDR1 and CDR2 are SGHRS and YFSETQ. This CDR3 region has 14 residues. The junction had 3 bases not matched to a gene; V was cut back by 0 bases and J by 6 bases. The CDR3 DNA reads TGCGCCAGCAGCTTGGACAGGGGGCGGCATGGCTACACCTTC. Translating gives CASSLDRGRHGYTF.

J is TRBJ1-1 and V is TRBV25-1, with unresolved D. Looked up from germline, CDR1 is MGHDK and CDR2 is SYGVNS. This CDR3 spans 15 amino acids. V was clipped by 2 bases and J by 2 bases, with 12 bases between them. The CDR3 DNA follows: TGTGCCAGCAGTGAAAGTATCCGGGAAAACACTGAAGCTTTCTTT. Translated, it gives CASSESIRENTEAFF.

This clone showed up just a few times. This chain joins TRBV7-2 and TRBJ2-5; 8 bases match TRBD1. The CDR3 runs 18 residues. The V and J ends lost 5 bases and 4 bases, in that order; junction bases with no gene match: 18. Looked up from germline, CDR1 is SGHTA and CDR2 is FQGNSA. DNA of the CDR3: TGTGCCAGCAGCCTTAGTTGGCAGGGGGCGAGTTGGGGAGAGACCCAGTACTTC. It specifies CASSLSWQGASWGETQYF.

This clone was seen a handful of times. The chain employs TRBV7-2 and TRBJ1-5, with TRBD1 identical over 7 bases. Germline values: CDR1 SGHTA, CDR2 FQGNSA. V dropped 2 bases and J dropped 5; count of bases not matched to a gene: 3. The CDR3 consists of 14 residues. DNA of the CDR3: TGTGCCAGCAGCTTAAACAGGGGTGATCAGCCCCAGCATTTT. This encodes CASSLNRGDQPQHF.

This clone was counted between two and nine times. J is TRBJ2-4 and V is TRBV6-6; no clear D gene. Germline CDR1 MNHNY, CDR2 SVGAGI (reference sequence). Trimming took 0 bases from V and 0 from J, leaving 6 bases between them. This CDR3 is built from 15 residues. This CDR3 reads CASSYSSRAKNIQYF. The CDR3 nucleotides read TGTGCCAGCAGTTACTCGAGTAGAGCCAAAAACATTCAGTACTTC.

The chain couples TRBV2 to TRBJ2-1; a weak D match, TRBD2 (7 bases). Germline V gives CDR1 SNHLY, CDR2 FYNNEI. Trimming removed 8 bases from V and 8 bases from J, with 13 bases in between. The CDR3 length is 12 residues. CDR3 sequence (DNA): TGTGCCAGCGGGGGGGCCTGGTATGAGCAGTTCTTC. It codes for CASGGAWYEQFF.

The chain carries TRBV27 and TRBJ2-4; TRBD2 matches 7 bases. Losses at the gene ends were 2 bases for V and 5 bases for J; bases not matched to a gene: 3. The CDR3 is made up of 14 amino acids. In germline, CDR1 is MNHEY, CDR2 SMNVEV (reference sequence). The DNA of the CDR3 is TGTGCCAGCAGTTTAGGGCTAGCGGAAAACATTCAGTACTTC. Amino acid sequence: CASSLGLAENIQYF.

This clone was detected only a few times. The chain is built from TRBV5-4 and TRBJ2-3; a possible D gene is TRBD1 (6 bases). With 4 bases removed from V and 7 bases from J, the gap between germline ends came to 22 bases. The CDR3 consists of 16 residues. Germline V gives CDR1 SGHNT, CDR2 YYREEE (reference sequence). This chain's CDR3 is CASSPVDVGGFNTQYF. Written as DNA, the CDR3 is TGTGCCAGCAGCCCAGTCGATGTAGGGGGATTCAATACGCAGTATTTT.

With respect to this clone: At the DNA level, this CDR3 is encoded by other sequences in the same sample as well. The chain has TRBV7-6 and TRBJ2-2, with TRBD2 matching 10 bases. This CDR3 region has 15 residues. Germline values: CDR1 SGHVS, CDR2 FNYEAQ. The ends lost 6 bases at V and 3 bases at J; junction bases unmatched: 4. CDR3 nucleotide sequence: TGTGCCAGCAGACGTACTAGCGGGGACACCGGGGAGCTGTTTTTT. It specifies CASRRTSGDTGELFF.

This clone was detected only a few times. This CDR3 reads CASSQQAVSYNEQFF. Here the CDR3 DNA reads TGTGCCAGCAGTCAACAGGCCGTCTCCTACAATGAGCAGTTCTTC. The V gene is TRBV6-5, the J gene TRBJ2-1; D perhaps matches TRBD1 (5 bases). Trimming cost V 5 bases and J 0 bases, with 11 bases left between them. Germline CDR1 MNHEY, CDR2 SVGAGI. The CDR3 contains 15 residues.

This clone was counted a few times. V and J are TRBV18 and TRBJ2-3; 11 bases line up with TRBD2. Germline assignment: CDR1 KGHSH and CDR2 LQKENI. This CDR3 has 16 amino acids. Trimming removed 2 bases from V and 4 bases from J; junction bases left unmatched: 5. Written as DNA, the CDR3 is TGTGCCAGCTCACCAAGTCTAGCGGGAGGAGCAGATACGCAGTATTTT. This codes for CASSPSLAGGADTQYF.

The genes are TRBV5-4 and TRBJ2-3; TRBD2 might be the D (5 bases). Germline V CDR1 and CDR2: SGHNT, YYREEE (reference sequence). V shed 2 bases and J shed 1 base, with 8 bases lying between them. The CDR3 sequence is 14 residues long. The CDR3 loop reads CASSFRRGTDTQYF. CDR3 coding DNA: TGTGCCAGCAGCTTTCGGCGGGGCACAGATACGCAGTATTTT.

This chain joins TRBV7-6 and TRBJ2-7; 8 bases line up with TRBD1. The germline gives CDR1 SGHVS, CDR2 FNYEAQ. The CDR3 spans 12 residues. The J segment lost 8 bases and the V segment lost 6 bases, leaving 6 bases of the junction unmatched. The CDR3 here is CASSHGQGQQYF. CDR3 nucleotide sequence: TGTGCCAGCAGTCACGGACAGGGACAGCAGTACTTC.

This clone is medium-sized. V and J are TRBV30 and TRBJ1-1; D not certain. Trimming removed 0 bases from V and 11 bases from J, with 16 bases in between. The CDR3 consists of 13 residues. Germline-derived CDR1 and CDR2 are GTSNPN and SVGIG (reference sequence). CDR3 sequence reads: CAWSVRSPIVAFF. CDR3 nucleotide sequence: TGTGCCTGGAGTGTACGGAGCCCTATCGTGGCTTTCTTT.